This entry describes one TCR beta chain. With 3 bases removed from V and 9 bases from J, the gap between germline ends came to 12 bases. CDR1 and CDR2 from the germline V gene are WNHNN and SYGVQD (reference sequence). This CDR3 is 13 amino acids long. Template material for TCR beta VDJ and CDR3 profiling consisted of genomic DNA. TCRdb itself ran the reads through MiXCR, one entry per CDR3 protein. The table includes 150,000 to 180,000 distinct CDR3 sequences, roughly 49% detected once. These data belong to a study of CD8+CD57+ T cells in acquired aplastic anemia. Study details: Sorted cells (CD4+ and CD8+) yielded DNA amounts that averaged approximately 3.1 ug.

In patients chosen for sequencing, flow cytometry had shown CD8+CD57+ cell expansion. Sequencing was carried out using sorted CD4+, CD8+, or CD8+CD57+ T cells (not recorded which) from PBMCs. The chain carries TRBV10-1 and TRBJ1-5, with no clear D. This receptor was taken from a human donor with aplastic anemia. In DNA, the CDR3 is TGCGCCAGCAGTGATAACCGAGGGCCGCCCCAGCATTTT. This encodes CASSDNRGPPQHF.